What follows are 28 T cell receptor beta chains derived from one specimen sequenced in a study of T cells in Graves' hyperthyroidism and ophthalmopathy. Amplified TCR beta CDR3 regions came from RNA transcripts. The TCR CDR3 first-round RT-PCR relied on the HTBI primer set. TCRdb recomputed calls from the multiplex PCR reads with MiXCR, one row per CDR3 protein. The repertoire consists of under 750,000 distinct CDR3 sequences, with roughly a sixth occurring once and the leading ten covering approximately 15%. The sample comprised blood. These receptors all come from a woman in her 50s with Graves' hyperthyroidism that later progressed to Graves' ophthalmopathy.

The sample holds many counts of this clonotype. The chain combines TRBV27 with TRBJ2-5; maybe TRBD1 (6 bases). The CDR3 totals 17 residues. The V end lost 3 bases, the J end lost 1 base, and 18 bases lay between the germline ends. Germline V gives CDR1 MNHEY, CDR2 SMNVEV (reference sequence). This chain's CDR3 is CASSLRGTGKPQETQYF. The CDR3, as DNA: TGTGCCAGCAGTTTGAGGGGCACAGGGAAGCCCCAAGAGACCCAGTACTTC.

The DNA of the CDR3 is TGTGCCAGCAGCTTAAGCGGACAGGGTTTCTACAATGAGCAGTTCTTC. Its protein is CASSLSGQGFYNEQFF. This chain links TRBV7-3 with TRBJ2-1; 8 positions match TRBD1. This CDR3 is 16 amino acids long. V dropped 1 base and J dropped 3; count of bases not matched to a gene: 5. Germline CDR1 and CDR2: SGHTA and FQGTGA.

Ten or more counts support this clonotype. The rearrangement uses TRBV11-1 and TRBJ2-1; 8 bases map to TRBD2. Germline CDR1 and CDR2: SGHAT and FQDESV (reference sequence). J was trimmed by 7 bases and V by 4 bases; bases with no gene match: 12. This CDR3 region has 16 residues. CDR3 bases: TGTGCCAGCAGCTCTTCGGCAGCGGGGGCCGTAAATGAGCAGTTCTTC. Translating it yields CASSSSAAGAVNEQFF.

CDR3 amino acids: CSVDGTRRNEQFF. The CDR3 nucleotides read TGCAGCGTTGACGGGACTAGAAGGAATGAGCAGTTCTTC. The chain is built from TRBV29-1 and TRBJ2-1; the match to TRBD2 covers 8 bases. Germline CDR1 and CDR2: SQVTM and ANQGSEA. The CDR3 is 13 amino acids. V shed 3 bases, J shed 7 bases, and the junction held 5 bases outside the gene matches.

This clonotype was recorded a few times. The rearrangement uses TRBV7-2 and TRBJ2-3, with 10 bases matching TRBD2. V dropped 9 bases and J dropped 0; count of bases not matched to a gene: 9. The CDR3 contains 16 residues. The germline CDR1 and CDR2 sequences are SGHTA and FQGNSA. The CDR3 sequence is CASWTSGYSSTDTQYF. The CDR3 nucleotides read TGTGCCAGTTGGACTAGCGGTTATTCTAGCACAGATACGCAGTATTTT.

The chain links TRBV4-1 to TRBJ1-2; possibly TRBD1 for D (5 bases). Germline lookup yields CDR1 MGHRA and CDR2 YSYEKL. Trimming cost V 0 bases and J 0 bases, with 11 bases left between them. The CDR3 sequence is 16 residues long. The DNA of the CDR3 is TGCGCCAGCAGCCAAGAATGGGGCCTAACTAACTATGGCTACACCTTC. This encodes CASSQEWGLTNYGYTF.

This chain connects TRBV20-1 to TRBJ1-6, with TRBD1 matching 7 bases. After removal of 6 bases from V and 11 bases from J, the junction contained 7 bases not matched to a gene. This CDR3 comprises 12 residues. The germline CDR1 and CDR2 sequences are DFQATT and SNEGSKA (reference sequence). The CDR3 DNA reads as TGCAGTGCCCCAGGGGGAGGGCCACCCCTCCACTTT. Residues: CSAPGGGPPLHF.

This clonotype was detected many times. The chain combines TRBV12-3 or TRBV12-4 with TRBJ2-6, with TRBD1 identical over 7 bases. The CDR3 is made up of 19 amino acids. V trimming: 5 bases; J trimming: 4 bases; junction bases outside the gene matches: 17. The CDR3 region has the DNA TGTGCCAGCAGTCGAGACAGGGTTGGGGGTTTGGTCGGGGCCAACGTCCTGACTTTC. It yields the protein CASSRDRVGGLVGANVLTF.

The chain couples TRBV20-1 to TRBJ2-2; 8 bases fit TRBD2. Germline loops: CDR1 DFQATT, CDR2 SNEGSKA (reference sequence). J gave up 4 bases and V 6 bases, and 13 bases lay outside the gene matches. The CDR3 runs to 16 residues. Here the CDR3 reads CSAPSQGLGSTGELFF. In DNA, the CDR3 is TGCAGTGCCCCCAGCCAGGGACTAGGGAGCACCGGGGAGCTGTTTTTT.

This clonotype occurred many times. The J gene is TRBJ1-5, the V gene TRBV11-2; no definite D call. Per germline, CDR1 SGHAT and CDR2 FQNNGV. V shed 5 bases and J shed 5 bases, with 10 bases lying between them. The CDR3 contains 13 residues. The CDR3 reads CASSLSRDQPQHF. CDR3 nucleotides: TGTGCCAGCAGCCTAAGCCGGGATCAGCCCCAGCATTTT.

This clonotype was detected a few times. The chain combines TRBV7-9 with TRBJ2-1, with D unresolved. V was pared by 2 bases and J by 7 bases, with 9 bases between. Germline CDR1 SEHNR, CDR2 FQNEAQ (reference sequence). The length of the CDR3 is 13 residues. CDR3 nucleotides: TGTGCCAGCAGCTTATTCCCTGGGAATGAGCAGTTCTTC. Translating it yields CASSLFPGNEQFF.

This clonotype occurred a few times. The chain combines TRBV11-3 with TRBJ2-3, with 10 bases lining up with TRBD2. V trimming: 8 bases; J trimming: 2 bases; junction bases outside the gene matches: 1. This CDR3 has 13 amino acids. Germline CDR1 reads SGHNT; CDR2 reads YENEEA. CDR3 nucleotides: TGTGCCAGCGGACTAGCGGTCACAGATACGCAGTATTTT. The encoded protein is CASGLAVTDTQYF.

This clonotype was counted at least ten times. The chain has TRBV3-1 and TRBJ1-1, with D unclear. Trimming removed 6 bases from V and 6 bases from J, with 11 bases in between. Germline CDR1 LGHDT, CDR2 YNNKEL (reference sequence). CDR3 length: 12 amino acids. The CDR3 region is CASSRALSEAFF. CDR3 sequence (DNA): TGTGCCAGCAGTCGGGCTCTCTCTGAAGCTTTCTTT.

In its sample, this clonotype was seen many times. The rearrangement uses TRBV7-2 and TRBJ1-2; D unclear. This CDR3 is built from 16 residues. Trimming removed 5 bases at V and 3 bases at J, with 19 bases between. Germline CDR1 and CDR2: SGHTA and FQGNSA. CDR3: CASSPPGRKSHYGYTF. The CDR3, as DNA: TGTGCCAGCAGCCCCCCTGGGCGGAAAAGCCACTATGGCTACACCTTC.

This clonotype appeared many times. The chain employs TRBV11-3 and TRBJ2-3, with D unclear. CDR3 length equals 12 residues. Trimming took off 3 bases at V and 6 bases at J, with 7 bases between the two ends. In germline, CDR1 is SGHNT, CDR2 YENEEA. CDR3 protein: CASSFVEDTQYF. The CDR3 DNA sequence: TGTGCCAGCAGCTTTGTGGAGGATACGCAGTATTTT.

V and J are TRBV6-6 and TRBJ2-4, with D perhaps TRBD2 (5 bases). The CDR3 contains 14 residues. The germline V gene has CDR1 MNHNY and CDR2 SVGAGI (reference sequence). V was shortened by 0 bases and J by 9 bases, with 12 bases between the two germline ends. CDR3 residues: CASSYSDPAGIQYF. CDR3 in DNA: TGTGCCAGCAGTTACTCAGACCCGGCGGGCATTCAGTACTTC.

V is TRBV13 and J is TRBJ1-1, with D possibly matching TRBD1 (5 bases). V was clipped by 1 base and J by 4 bases, with 13 bases between them. CDR3 size: 15 residues. Germline loops: CDR1 PRHDT, CDR2 FYEKMQ (reference sequence). The CDR3 spells CASSLEPGGSTEAFF. The CDR3 bases are TGTGCCAGCAGCTTAGAGCCGGGGGGGAGCACTGAAGCTTTCTTT. The full variable domain, with the rest looked up from reference TRBV13 and TRBJ1-1, is AAGVIQSPRHLIKEKRETATLKCYPIPRHDTVYWYQQGPGQDPQFLISFYEKMQSDKGSIPDRFSAQQFSDYHSELNMSSLELGDSALYFCASSLEPGGSTEAFFGQGTRLTVV.

This clonotype was detected many times. CDR3 in amino acids: CASSFVRTSNYGYTF. DNA of the CDR3: TGCGCCAGCAGCTTTGTCAGGACATCTAACTATGGCTACACCTTC. This chain links TRBV5-1 with TRBJ1-2; weak D call: TRBD1 (5 bases). This CDR3 spans 15 amino acids. Trimming removed 2 bases at V and 0 bases at J, with 11 bases between. The V gene's germline CDR1 is SGHRS and CDR2 YFSETQ.

This clonotype was found many times. V usage is TRBV30 and J usage is TRBJ2-7, with TRBD1 as a possible D gene (6 bases). This CDR3 spans 12 amino acids. Trimming left V 0 bases short and J 6 bases short, with 9 bases between. CDR1 GTSNPN and CDR2 SVGIG come from the germline V gene (reference sequence). The CDR3 loop reads CAWSVDRTEQYF. CDR3 sequence (DNA): TGTGCCTGGAGTGTCGACAGGACCGAGCAGTACTTC.

For this clonotype: A read error is possible here, since a much larger clone lies one base away. The chain uses TRBV30 and TRBJ1-1; no clear D. The germline V gene has CDR1 GTSNPN and CDR2 SVGIG (reference sequence). V dropped 5 bases and J dropped 5 bases, with 12 bases sitting between them. The CDR3 has 12 amino acids. The CDR3 loop is CAWGTSWTEAFF. In nucleotides, the CDR3 is TGTGCCTGGGGTACATCGTGGACTGAAGCTTTCTTT. The complete variable domain, with remaining parts taken from reference TRBV30 and TRBJ1-1, reads SQTIHQWPATLVQPVGSPLSLECTVEGTSNPNLYWYRQAAGRGLQLLFYSVGIGQISSEVPQNLSASRPQDRQFILSSKKLLLSDSGFYLCAWGTSWTEAFFGQGTRLTVV.

The chain is built from TRBV18 and TRBJ2-3; D might be TRBD1 or TRBD2, each matching 5 bases. Trimming shortened V by 6 bases and J by 4 bases, and 20 bases separated the two germline ends. The CDR3 has 16 amino acids. Germline V gene data show CDR1 as KGHSH and CDR2 as LQKENI. CDR3 loop: CASSLTGAGKADTQYF. The CDR3 DNA follows: TGTGCCAGCTCTCTCACCGGGGCCGGAAAGGCAGATACGCAGTATTTT.

This clonotype showed up many times. J is TRBJ2-3 and V is TRBV3-1; 11 bases agree with TRBD2. The germline V gene has CDR1 LGHDT and CDR2 YNNKEL (reference sequence). This CDR3 region has 16 residues. V shed 4 bases and J 1 base; nucleotides not matched to a gene: 4. The CDR3 region is CASSLQLAGGTDTQYF. CDR3 nucleotide sequence: TGTGCCAGCAGCCTCCAACTAGCGGGGGGCACAGATACGCAGTATTTT.

Many counts were recorded for this clonotype. This sequence joins TRBV20-1 and TRBJ2-7, with a possible D match to TRBD1 (6 bases). Germline V gene lookup returns CDR1 DFQATT and CDR2 SNEGSKA (reference sequence). The CDR3 has 15 residues. Deletions cut 0 bases from V and 5 bases from J, with 17 bases between. The CDR3 DNA follows: TGCAGTGCTAGAGAGACAATGGGGGCAGCGGACGAGCAGTACTTC. It is translated as CSARETMGAADEQYF.

About this clonotype: The conserved phenylalanine or tryptophan is not found at the CDR3 terminus, so this likely reflects a read error. This chain joins TRBV2 and TRBJ2-7; 11 nucleotides agree with TRBD1. J gave up 4 bases and V 8 bases, and 7 bases lay outside the gene matches. In germline, CDR1 is SNHLY, CDR2 FYNNEI. The CDR3 spans 14 residues. CDR3 bases: TGTGCCAGCTATTCGGGACAGGGGGTTTACGAGCAGTACCTC. Translation: CASYSGQGVYEQYL.

This clonotype appeared a few times. V gene TRBV25-1 combines with J gene TRBJ1-3; 7 bases map to TRBD1. Germline loops: CDR1 MGHDK, CDR2 SYGVNS. CDR3 length equals 14 residues. V was pared by 4 bases and J by 8 bases, with 8 bases of the junction left unmatched. The CDR3 DNA follows: TGTGCCAGCAGTGCAAGGGGGCGGCTAGACACCATATATTTT. Amino acids: CASSARGRLDTIYF.

The chain is built from TRBV6-1 and TRBJ2-2; D perhaps matches TRBD2 (6 bases). This CDR3 spans 15 amino acids. Per the germline V gene, CDR1 is MNHNS and CDR2 is SASEGT. The V gene lost 6 bases and the J gene lost 3 bases, with 14 bases spanning the gap. CDR3: CASSHEAGYTGELFF. The CDR3 DNA reads TGTGCCAGCAGCCACGAGGCGGGGTACACCGGGGAGCTGTTTTTT.

This clonotype was counted a few times. The chain joins TRBV6-2 or TRBV6-3 to TRBJ1-5; D gene ambiguous. V was cut by 7 bases and J by 0 bases, with 13 bases left in between. Germline V gives CDR1 MNHEY, CDR2 SVGEGT. The CDR3 spans 15 residues. The CDR3: CASKEQVFSNQPQHF. CDR3 coding DNA: TGTGCCAGCAAAGAACAAGTCTTTAGCAATCAGCCCCAGCATTTT.

The chain is built from TRBV7-9 and TRBJ1-4; D is unresolved. CDR3 length equals 16 residues. V was trimmed by 4 bases and J by 1 base, leaving 13 bases between them. The germline gives CDR1 SEHNR, CDR2 FQNEAQ (reference sequence). CDR3 sequence reads: CASSWGSLGTNEKLFF. The DNA of the CDR3 is TGTGCCAGCAGCTGGGGATCCTTGGGAACTAATGAAAAACTGTTTTTT.